This T cell receptor (beta chain) comes out of a study of blood T cell repertoires in COVID-19. Sequenced by immunoSEQ multiplex PCR; TCRdb stores in-frame clones only, minus some. The sample contains some 250,000 clones, roughly 85% of which appear only once. The sample holds a few counts of this clone. With 7 bases clipped from V and 3 bases from J, the junction kept 4 bases outside the gene matches. The CDR3 is 14 residues long. Germline CDR1 is ENHRY and CDR2 is SYGVKD. The specimen sequenced was peripheral blood. This TCR was recovered from a woman under 30 with acute or convalescent COVID-19. This rearrangement joins TRBV10-3 to TRBJ2-5; TRBD2 aligns across 11 bases. CDR3 amino acids: CAIKAGLAEETQYF. CDR3 nucleotide sequence: TGTGCCATCAAGGCGGGACTAGCGGAAGAGACCCAGTACTTC.